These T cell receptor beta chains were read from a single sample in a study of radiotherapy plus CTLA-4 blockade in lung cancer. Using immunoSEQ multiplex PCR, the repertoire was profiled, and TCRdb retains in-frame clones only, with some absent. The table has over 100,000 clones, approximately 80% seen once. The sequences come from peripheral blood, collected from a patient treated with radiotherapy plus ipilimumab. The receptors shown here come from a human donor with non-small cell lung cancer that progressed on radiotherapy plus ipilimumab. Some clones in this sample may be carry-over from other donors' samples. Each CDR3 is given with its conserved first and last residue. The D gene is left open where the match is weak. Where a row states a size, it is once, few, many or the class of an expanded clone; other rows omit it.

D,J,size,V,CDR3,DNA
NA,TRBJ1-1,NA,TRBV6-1,CASSRTLNTEAFF,TGTGCCAGCAGTAGGACACTGAACACTGAAGCTTTCTTT
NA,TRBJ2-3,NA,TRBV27,CASSSRDGSTDTQYF,TGTGCCAGCAGTTCCCGGGACGGGAGCACAGATACGCAGTATTTT
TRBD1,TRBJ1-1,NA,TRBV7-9,CASSANRGLNTEAFF,TGTGCCAGCAGCGCGAACAGGGGCCTGAACACTGAAGCTTTCTTT
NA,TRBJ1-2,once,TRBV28,CASSTTGFLYGYTF,TGTGCCAGCAGTACAACGGGGTTTCTCTATGGCTACACCTTC
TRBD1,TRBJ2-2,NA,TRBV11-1,CASSSVQGAEAGELFF,TGTGCCAGCAGCTCAGTACAGGGGGCAGAAGCCGGGGAGCTGTTTTTT
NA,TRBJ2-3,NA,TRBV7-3,CASSPTWEADTQYF,TGTGCCAGCAGCCCGACCTGGGAAGCAGATACGCAGTATTTT
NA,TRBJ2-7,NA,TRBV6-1,CASSEAATYEQYF,TGTGCCAGCAGTGAAGCTGCAACCTACGAGCAGTACTTC
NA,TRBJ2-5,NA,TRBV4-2,CASSQSVGRQETQYF,TGTGCCAGCAGCCAAAGTGTAGGCAGACAAGAGACCCAGTACTTC
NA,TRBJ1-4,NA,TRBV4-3,CASSQERAARPATNEKLFF,TGCGCCAGCAGCCAAGAAAGAGCCGCGAGGCCCGCAACTAATGAAAAACTGTTTTTT
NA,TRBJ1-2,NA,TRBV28,CASSFIRGQAVYGYTF,TGTGCCAGCAGTTTTATCCGGGGGCAAGCCGTCTATGGCTACACCTTC
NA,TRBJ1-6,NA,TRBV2,CASSSGTRDSPLHF,TGTGCCAGCAGCTCCGGGACACGAGATTCACCCCTCCACTTT
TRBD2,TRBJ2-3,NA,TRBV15,CATSRDAGGFTDTQYF,TGTGCCACCAGCAGAGACGCGGGGGGGTTCACAGATACGCAGTATTTT
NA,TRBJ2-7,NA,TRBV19,CATMQRPYEQYF,TGTGCCACCATGCAGCGCCCCTACGAGCAGTACTTC
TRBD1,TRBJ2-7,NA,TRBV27,CATIIGQGPIYEQYF,TGTGCCACCATCATAGGACAGGGTCCCATCTACGAGCAGTACTTC
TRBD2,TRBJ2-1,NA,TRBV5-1,CASSLGGTTHNEQFF,TGCGCCAGCAGCTTGGGAGGGACTACCCACAATGAGCAGTTCTTC
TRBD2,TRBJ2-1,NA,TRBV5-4,CASGTSGRSSYNEQFF,TGTGCCAGCGGGACTAGCGGGAGGAGCTCCTACAATGAGCAGTTCTTC
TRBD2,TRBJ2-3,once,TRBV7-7,CASSLAGGIEGTDTQYF,TGTGCTAGCAGCTTAGCGGGGGGAATCGAGGGCACAGATACGCAGTATTTT
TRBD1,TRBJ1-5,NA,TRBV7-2,CASSDLGQGDQPQHF,TGTGCCAGCAGCGACCTGGGACAGGGGGATCAGCCCCAGCATTTT
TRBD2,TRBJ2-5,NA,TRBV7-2,CASSLRTSGLQETQYF,TGTGCCAGCAGCTTAAGGACTAGCGGGCTGCAAGAGACCCAGTACTTC
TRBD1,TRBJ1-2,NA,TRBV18,CASSPGTVSGYTF,TGTGCCAGCTCACCCGGGACAGTCTCTGGCTACACCTTC
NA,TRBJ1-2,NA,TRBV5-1,CASSPMPSKGYYGYTF,TGCGCCAGCAGCCCCATGCCCTCCAAAGGCTACTATGGCTACACCTTC
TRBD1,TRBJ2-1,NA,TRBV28,CASSVGGTGFYNEQFF,TGTGCCAGCAGTGTTGGCGGGACAGGGTTCTACAATGAGCAGTTCTTC
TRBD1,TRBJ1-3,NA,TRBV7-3,CASSLNRGDGNTIYF,TGTGCCAGCAGCTTAAACAGGGGGGACGGAAACACCATATATTTT
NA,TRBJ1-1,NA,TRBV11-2,CASSADRNTEAFF,TGTGCCAGCAGCGCGGACAGGAACACTGAAGCTTTCTTT
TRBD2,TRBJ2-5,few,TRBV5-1,CASSPGLAGDQETQYF,TGCGCCAGCAGCCCGGGACTAGCGGGGGACCAAGAGACCCAGTACTTC
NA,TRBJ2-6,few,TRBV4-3,CASSQMTITANVLTF,TGCGCCAGCAGCCAAATGACAATTACCGCCAACGTCCTGACTTTC
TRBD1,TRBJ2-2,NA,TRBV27,CASSPNRGANTGELFF,TGTGCCAGCAGTCCCAACAGGGGGGCGAACACCGGGGAGCTGTTTTTT
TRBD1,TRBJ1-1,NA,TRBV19,CASTTLWGDRENTEAFF,TGTGCCAGTACCACGCTCTGGGGGGACAGAGAAAACACTGAAGCTTTCTTT
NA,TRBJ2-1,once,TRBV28,CASSTPQDIGQFF,TGTGCCAGCAGTACACCACAGGATATCGGGCAGTTCTTC
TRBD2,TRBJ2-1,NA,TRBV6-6,CASSRRLADNEQFF,TGTGCCAGCAGTAGGAGACTAGCGGACAATGAGCAGTTCTTC
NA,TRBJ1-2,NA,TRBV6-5,CASAERGVYGYTF,TGTGCCAGCGCAGAGCGGGGCGTCTATGGCTACACCTTC
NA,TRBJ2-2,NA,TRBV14,CASSQGASRVTGELFF,TGTGCCAGCAGCCAAGGAGCGTCGAGGGTCACCGGGGAGCTGTTTTTT
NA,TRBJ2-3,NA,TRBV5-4,CATRQGGGTDTQYF,TGTGCCACCAGACAAGGAGGAGGCACAGATACGCAGTATTTT
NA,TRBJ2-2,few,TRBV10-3,CAIYANTGELFF,TGTGCCATCTATGCGAACACCGGGGAGCTGTTTTTT
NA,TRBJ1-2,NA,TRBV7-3,CASSLGAGIPEGYTF,TGTGCCAGCAGCTTAGGGGCGGGGATCCCGGAAGGCTACACCTTC
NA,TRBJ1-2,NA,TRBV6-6,CASSAWSAVVDYGYTF,TGTGCCAGCAGTGCCTGGAGCGCGGTGGTGGACTATGGCTACACCTTC
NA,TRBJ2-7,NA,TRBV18,CASSPLGGHDIYEQYF,TGTGCCAGCTCACCACTCGGGGGGCATGATATATACGAGCAGTACTTC
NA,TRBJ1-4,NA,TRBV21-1,CASSMTGGYEKLFF,TGTGCCAGCAGCATGACAGGGGGATACGAAAAACTGTTTTTT
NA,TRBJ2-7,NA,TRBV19,CASRNGYEQYF,TGTGCCAGTCGGAATGGGTACGAGCAGTACTTC
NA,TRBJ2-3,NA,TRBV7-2,CASSLVARGTDTQYF,TGTGCCAGCAGCTTAGTTGCCAGGGGCACAGATACGCAGTATTTT
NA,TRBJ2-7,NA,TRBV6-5,CASSWEAVFWYF,TGTGCCAGCAGTTGGGAAGCCGTTTTTTGGTACTTC
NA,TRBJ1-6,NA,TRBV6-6,CASSLGGGIGSPLHF,TGTGCCAGCAGTCTGGGGGGGGGTATCGGTTCACCCCTCCACTTT
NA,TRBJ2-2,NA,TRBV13,CASSLIGTGELFF,TGTGCCAGCAGCCTCATCGGCACCGGGGAGCTGTTTTTT
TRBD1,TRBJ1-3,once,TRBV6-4,CASSDSARGAGNTIYF,TGTGCCAGCAGTGACTCCGCCAGGGGGGCTGGAAACACCATATATTTT
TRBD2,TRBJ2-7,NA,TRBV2,CASSEGTSGVYEQYF,TGTGCCAGCAGTGAAGGAACTAGCGGGGTCTACGAGCAGTACTTC
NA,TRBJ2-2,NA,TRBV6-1,CASSEPPGQNTGELFF,TGTGCCAGCAGTGAACCGCCGGGACAGAACACCGGGGAGCTGTTTTTT
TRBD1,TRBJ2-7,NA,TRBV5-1,CASSLWFGWTGGAYEQYF,TGCGCCAGCAGCTTGTGGTTTGGGTGGACAGGGGGGGCCTACGAGCAGTACTTC
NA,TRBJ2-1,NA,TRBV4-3,CASSIGGLVYNEQFF,TGCGCCAGCAGTATAGGGGGGCTCGTCTACAATGAGCAGTTCTTC